These 31 T cell receptor beta chains share one sample of origin, sequenced in a study of tumor-infiltrating lymphocytes in primary liver carcinoma. Total RNA (approximately 500 ng) served as template for TCR beta cDNA synthesis primed by a constant-region primer. Three nested multiplex PCR rounds, a slightly modified ARM-PCR method, built the TCR beta libraries. Researchers ran the first two PCR rounds for 10 cycles each with TRBV1-TRBV30 forward primers and a C-beta reverse primer. MiXCR was run by TCRdb on the multiplex PCR reads, yielding one entry per CDR3 protein. The repertoire holds some 87,000 distinct CDR3 sequences, with 65% to 70% as singletons. Co-extracting RNA and DNA was done with 20-30 mg of unsorted bulk tissue as input. Sequenced sample: tumor-adjacent normal liver tissue. All receptors come from a man in his forties or fifties with primary liver carcinoma and hepatitis B virus infection.

Concerning this clonotype: A single base separates this from a much larger clone, so it may be a read error. No conserved phenylalanine or tryptophan is present at the end of the CDR3, so a read error is the likely explanation. The CDR3 spells CASSSDHPGANVLTY. CDR3 in DNA: TGCGCCAGCAGCTCGGATCACCCCGGGGCCAACGTCCTGACTTAC. The V call is TRBV5-1, the J call TRBJ2-6; the D is unclear. This CDR3 comprises 15 residues. V lost 3 bases and J 4 bases, leaving 11 bases between the germline ends. The germline gives CDR1 SGHRS, CDR2 YFSETQ.

The J gene is TRBJ1-1, the V gene TRBV11-1; D call uncertain. Germline loops: CDR1 SGHAT, CDR2 FQDESV (reference sequence). The CDR3 extends over 14 amino acids. The V end was cut by 6 bases, the J end by 3 bases, with 14 bases between. The DNA for the CDR3 is TGTGCCAGCAGTTTTGGGCGGGCGGACACTGAAGCTTTCTTT. It is translated as CASSFGRADTEAFF.

Concerning this clonotype itself: The germline gene is not matched at one end of the junction; a read error may be the cause. The chain combines TRBV11-1 with TRBJ2-1; 14 nucleotides match TRBD2. CDR1 is SGHAT and CDR2 is FQDESV in the germline V gene (reference sequence). The CDR3 consists of 17 residues. CDR3 nucleotide sequence: TGTGCCGGCAGCTTGGGACTAGCGGGAGAAGTTGACAATAAGCAGTTCTTC. This encodes CAGSLGLAGEVDNKQFF.

V gene TRBV6-5 combines with J gene TRBJ2-1, with D perhaps TRBD1 (5 bases). The CDR3 length is 15 residues. Trimming removed 10 bases from V and 0 bases from J, with 16 bases in between. Per the germline V gene, CDR1 is MNHEY and CDR2 is SVGAGI. The CDR3 sequence: CANRGYRSSYNEQFF. In DNA form, the CDR3 reads TGTGCCAATAGGGGATACAGGAGCTCCTACAATGAGCAGTTCTTC.

J is TRBJ2-7 and V is TRBV30; D gene ambiguous. The J call is uncertain, as TRBJ2-1 better fits the DNA end. Germline V CDR1 and CDR2: GTSNPN, SVGIG (reference sequence). This CDR3 is built from 11 residues. CDR3 amino acids: CAWGFNVGQFF. CDR3 DNA sequence: TGTGCCTGGGGTTTTAATGTCGGGCAGTTCTTC.

In regard to this clonotype: A read error may produce the germline difference seen at one junction end. The chain couples TRBV13 to TRBJ2-1; D remains ambiguous. CDR1 and CDR2 (germline): PRHDT, FYEKMQ (reference sequence). The CDR3 consists of 11 residues. CDR3 sequence (DNA): TGTGCCAGCAGCTTAATAAATGAGCAACTCTTC. It is translated as CASSLINEQLF.

This clonotype was found once. Here the CDR3 omits its conserved ending phenylalanine or tryptophan, so a read error is the likely source. V is TRBV4-1 and J is TRBJ2-3; tentatively, D is TRBD2 (7 bases). The CDR3 contains 17 residues. Looked up from germline, CDR1 is MGHRA and CDR2 is YSYEKL. Trimming pared 3 bases from V and 5 bases from J, leaving 21 bases between. The CDR3 DNA is TGCGCCAGCAGCCATGATAGGGGGAGGGCCGGGAGAGATACGCAGTATTTA. Translated, it gives CASSHDRGRAGRDTQYL.

V is TRBV30 and J is TRBJ2-1; the D is unclear. The CDR3 covers 11 residues. Trimming removed 0 bases from V and 8 bases from J, with 5 bases in between. Germline CDR1 is GTSNPN and CDR2 is SVGIG (reference sequence). The CDR3 reads CAWSVDYEQFF. CDR3 sequence (DNA): TGTGCCTGGAGTGTAGATTATGAGCAGTTCTTC.

With regard to this clonotype: A read error may produce the germline difference seen at one junction end. The gene calls are TRBV5-5 and TRBJ1-1, with D tentatively TRBD1 (6 bases). The CDR3 is 14 residues long. Germline V CDR1 and CDR2: SGHKS, YYEKEE (reference sequence). The CDR3 here is CTSSPTGSSPETFF. DNA for the CDR3: TGTACCAGCAGTCCTACAGGGTCTTCCCCAGAAACTTTCTTT.

The rearrangement links TRBV7-8 to TRBJ2-3; D ambiguous. The CDR3 is 13 amino acids. The germline V gene has CDR1 SGHVS and CDR2 FQNEAQ. Trimming pared 2 bases from V and 2 bases from J, leaving 5 bases between. CDR3: CASSLTNTDTQYF. In DNA, the CDR3 is TGTGCCAGCAGCTTAACAAACACAGATACGCAGTATTTT. Looking up the rest from reference TRBV7-8 and TRBJ2-3 gives the full variable domain: GAGVSQSPRYKVAKRGQDVALRCDPISGHVSLFWYQQALGQGPEFLTYFQNEAQLDKSGLPSDRFFAERPEGSVSTLKIQRTQQEDSAVYLCASSLTNTDTQYFGPGTRLTVL.

The chain is built from TRBV11-2 and TRBJ2-5; D tentatively reads TRBD1 or TRBD2 (6 bases each). V lost 10 bases, J lost 11 bases, and 20 bases lay in between. This CDR3 is 12 amino acids long. Germline assignment: CDR1 SGHAT and CDR2 FQNNGV. This CDR3 is CATSYRTGTQYF. CDR3 bases: TGTGCCACCAGTTACAGAACAGGGACTCAGTACTTC. The variable domain in full, completed from reference TRBV11-2 and TRBJ2-5, reads EAGVAQSPRYKIIEKRQSVAFWCNPISGHATLYWYQQILGQGPKLLIQFQNNGVVDDSQLPKDRFSAERLKGVDSTLKIQPAKLEDSAVYLCATSYRTGTQYFGPGTRLLVL.

On this clonotype itself: The missing conserved phenylalanine or tryptophan at the end of this CDR3 makes a read error likely. The chain uses TRBV12-3 or TRBV12-4 and TRBJ2-2; D is possibly TRBD2 (6 bases). The CDR3 loop spans 13 amino acids. V was pared by 5 bases and J by 7 bases, with 11 bases between. This CDR3 is CASSPGRDGELFS. CDR3 in DNA: TGTGCCAGCAGTCCAGGGCGGGACGGGGAGCTGTTTTCT.

The sample holds one count of this clonotype. The rearrangement joins TRBV11-2 to TRBJ2-2; D possibly corresponds to TRBD2 (5 bases). Germline CDR1 and CDR2: SGHAT and FQNNGV. This CDR3 has 13 amino acids. V was shortened by 8 bases and J by 6 bases, with 13 bases between the two germline ends. CDR3 protein: CASGGWLAGELFF. Here the CDR3 DNA reads TGTGCCAGCGGCGGGTGGTTAGCCGGGGAGCTGTTTTTT.

About this clonotype itself: The junction shows a germline mismatch at one end, possibly a read error. The CDR3 DNA is TGCAGCGTTGCGACAGGGAGAAGGACATACAATGAGCAGATCTTC. It translates to CSVATGRRTYNEQIF. V is TRBV29-1 and J is TRBJ2-1; 7 bases align to TRBD1. Per the germline V gene, CDR1 is SQVTM and CDR2 is ANQGSEA. CDR3 size: 15 residues.

The rearrangement links TRBV11-2 to TRBJ2-7; D is uncertain. This CDR3 has 15 amino acids. CDR1 and CDR2 (germline): SGHAT, FQNNGV. For the CDR3, the DNA is TGTGCCGGCAGCCTATCTGTGGGATTATCCTACGAGCAGTACGTC. Its protein product is CAGSLSVGLSYEQYV.

The gene calls are TRBV5-1 and TRBJ2-2; D perhaps matches TRBD2 (5 bases). This CDR3 has 15 amino acids. Trimming left V 6 bases short and J 9 bases short, with 21 bases between. Looked up from germline, CDR1 is SGHRS and CDR2 is YFSETQ. The CDR3 coding sequence is TGCGCCAGCACCTCGGGCCGTGACTACGCCAGGGAGCTGTTTTTT. It encodes CASTSGRDYARELFF.

About this clonotype: The junction shows a germline mismatch at one end, possibly a read error. The chain employs TRBV5-6 and TRBJ2-6; D is possibly TRBD1 or TRBD2 (5 bases each). This CDR3 spans 18 amino acids. Germline assignment: CDR1 SGHDT and CDR2 YYEEEE. CDR3 amino acids: CASSPRKRGWAGGNVLTF. The DNA for the CDR3 is TGTGCCAGCAGCCCCCGGAAGAGAGGATGGGCTGGGGGCAACGTCCTGACTTTC.

On this clonotype itself: A much larger clonotype is one base distant, so this may be a read error. The rearrangement joins TRBV7-9 to TRBJ2-2, with a weak D call TRBD2 (5 bases). This CDR3 has 13 amino acids. Germline CDR1 SEHNR, CDR2 FQNEAQ (reference sequence). CDR3 loop: CASSEKNTGELLF. In nucleotides, the CDR3 is TGTGCCAGCAGCGAGAAGAACACCGGGGAGCTGTTATTT. Filled out from reference TRBV7-9 and TRBJ2-2, the complete variable domain reads DTGVSQNPRHKITKRGQNVTFRCDPISEHNRLYWYRQTLGQGPEFLTYFQNEAQLEKSRLLSDRFSAERPKGSFSTLEIQRTEQGDSAMYLCASSEKNTGELLFGEGSRLTVL.

The V gene is TRBV29-1, the J gene TRBJ2-5; D might be TRBD1 or TRBD2, each matching 5 bases. The CDR3 loop spans 12 amino acids. From germline, CDR1 is SQVTM and CDR2 ANQGSEA. The CDR3 DNA sequence: TGCAATGCCCGAGGGGAGAGAGAGACCCAGTACTTC. Its translation: CNARGERETQYF.

This clonotype was observed at least ten times. The chain couples TRBV5-1 to TRBJ2-1, with TRBD2 matching 13 bases. The CDR3 covers 16 residues. CDR1 is SGHRS and CDR2 is YFSETQ in the germline V gene. V gave up 0 bases and J gave up 7 bases; unmatched junction bases: 4. The CDR3 sequence is CASSLGGTSGTNEQFF. The CDR3 DNA reads as TGCGCCAGCAGCTTGGGGGGGACTAGCGGGACGAATGAGCAGTTCTTC.

About this clonotype: One end of the junction does not line up with germline, which may come from a read error. The chain has TRBV6-1 and TRBJ2-1; D possibly uses TRBD1 or TRBD2 (6 bases each). Germline V gene sequence: CDR1 MNHNS, CDR2 SASEGT. The CDR3 contains 15 residues. CDR3 in DNA: TGTGCCGGCAGAGTCGGGATAGGGGGGTACAATGAGCAGTTCTTC. This codes for CAGRVGIGGYNEQFF.

Comments on this clonotype: This may be a read error: a much more frequent sequence differs by one nucleotide. The V and J genes are TRBV28 and TRBJ2-7; the match to TRBD1 covers 7 bases. There are 16 residues in the CDR3. Germline CDR1 and CDR2: MDHEN and SYDVKM. The CDR3 sequence: CVSSLSIRTGAYEQYF. CDR3 DNA sequence: TGTGTCAGCAGTCTATCAATTCGGACAGGAGCCTACGAGCAGTACTTC.

The chain is built from TRBV12-3 or TRBV12-4 and TRBJ2-7; the D gene is possibly TRBD1 (5 bases). V lost 4 bases to trimming and J lost 4 bases, with 14 bases between them. This CDR3 is 14 amino acids long. This CDR3 reads CASSSHRLSYEQYF. As DNA, the CDR3 is TGTGCCAGCAGTTCTCACAGGTTATCGTACGAGCAGTACTTC.

The rearrangement links TRBV6-5 to TRBJ1-3; D might be TRBD1 (5 bases). V was pared by 10 bases and J by 1 base, with 11 bases between. From germline, CDR1 is MNHEY and CDR2 SVGAGI. The length of the CDR3 is 13 residues. CDR3 coding DNA: TGTGCCAACCGGGGGAGATCTGGAAACACCATATATTTT. Its translation is CANRGRSGNTIYF.

Turning to this clonotype: A single base separates this from a much larger clone, so it may be a read error. The rearrangement joins TRBV29-1 to TRBJ2-1; D might be TRBD2 (5 bases). Trimming stripped 3 bases from V and 9 bases from J, with 9 bases between. Germline loops: CDR1 SQVTM, CDR2 ANQGSEA. The CDR3 is 11 amino acids. The CDR3 protein is CSVDDGGEQFF. The CDR3 DNA reads as TGCAGCGTTGATGATGGAGGTGAGCAGTTCTTC.

Ten or more counts support this clonotype. The chain joins TRBV4-1 to TRBJ2-4; 12 nucleotides align to TRBD2. The CDR3 has 19 amino acids. The ends lost 0 bases at V and 4 bases at J; junction bases unmatched: 10. The germline gives CDR1 MGHRA, CDR2 YSYEKL. CDR3 amino acids: CASSQDRAASGRGKNIQYF. The DNA for the CDR3 is TGCGCCAGCAGCCAAGATCGAGCCGCTAGCGGGAGGGGGAAAAACATTCAGTACTTC.

About this clonotype itself: With a much larger clone just one base away, this may be a read error. This chain uses TRBV5-1 with TRBJ2-7, with D maybe TRBD2 (7 bases). This CDR3 spans 13 amino acids. CDR1 is SGHRS and CDR2 is YFSETQ in the germline V gene. V was clipped by 6 bases and J by 0 bases, with 10 bases between them. The chain's CDR3 is CASKGGASYEQYF. The CDR3 nucleotides are TGCGCCAGCAAGGGGGGGGCCTCCTACGAGCAGTACTTC. Full variable domain (remainder filled in from reference TRBV5-1 and TRBJ2-7): KAGVTQTPRYLIKTRGQQVTLSCSPISGHRSVSWYQQTPGQGLQFLFEYFSETQRNKGNFPGRFSGRQFSNSRSEMNVSTLELGDSALYLCASKGGASYEQYFGPGTRLTVT.

As regards this clonotype: With a much larger clone just one base away, this may be a read error. The chain uses TRBV28 and TRBJ2-3, with 10 bases aligning to TRBD2. The CDR3 is made up of 16 amino acids. V dropped 6 bases and J dropped 4; count of bases not matched to a gene: 10. Germline V gives CDR1 MDHEN, CDR2 SYDVKM. The CDR3 sequence is CASSQVAGGGADTQYF. The CDR3 DNA follows: TGTGCCAGCAGCCAAGTAGCGGGAGGAGGGGCAGATACGCAGTATTTT.

Ten or more counts support this clonotype. This rearrangement joins TRBV6-5 to TRBJ1-2; D unclear. Germline CDR1 reads MNHEY; CDR2 reads SVGAGI. The V end lost 11 bases, the J end lost 6 bases, and 19 bases lay between the germline ends. The CDR3 totals 13 residues. For the CDR3, the DNA is TGTGCCGGGCTCAGGTCCCCGGCGGATGGCTACACCTTC. The encoded protein is CAGLRSPADGYTF.

Worth noting for this clonotype: This may stem from a read error, because a much larger clone lies one nucleotide away. The chain carries TRBV29-1 and TRBJ2-1, with D tentatively TRBD2 (5 bases). The CDR3 is made up of 15 amino acids. Germline V gene data show CDR1 as SQVTM and CDR2 as ANQGSEA. The chain's CDR3 is CSVEDIGSAYNEQLF. The CDR3 bases are TGCAGCGTTGAAGATATTGGTAGCGCCTACAATGAGCAGCTCTTC.

Details on this clonotype: One end of the junction fails to match germline, which may point to a read error. This sequence joins TRBV10-1 and TRBJ2-7, with 9 bases fitting TRBD2. This CDR3 has 13 residues. Germline V CDR1 and CDR2: WNHNN, SYGVQD (reference sequence). The CDR3 region is CARIGTSSYEQYF. CDR3 coding DNA: TGCGCCAGAATCGGGACTAGCTCCTATGAGCAGTACTTC.